Detailed here is one T cell receptor (beta chain). The target antigen is unknown. Despite likely unrecorded immune exposures, the donors were nominally healthy at the time of sampling. The data were obtained in a study of cytomegalovirus exposure and HLA in healthy donors. Looking at the study overall: Unique TCRs from HLA-typed donors, approximately 80 million of them, were held in an early data release. General study results and limits: In most subjects, TCR beta sequences reportedly gave accurate predictions of HLA-A and HLA-B alleles. Association of 16,951 TCR beta sequences with HLA alleles was found at 0.05 false discovery rate in a later analysis.

With 60 Vbeta and 13 Jbeta primers, the PCR was carried out. Generated by immunoSEQ multiplex PCR, the TCRdb table keeps only in-frame clones and is missing some. The sample holds under 250,000 clones, approximately 80% seen once. V lost 7 bases and J 2 bases, leaving 11 bases between the germline ends. Germline values: CDR1 ENHRY, CDR2 SYGVKD. CDR3 length: 13 residues. The sequenced sample was PBMCs. The chain couples TRBV10-3 to TRBJ2-5, with D perhaps TRBD2 (5 bases). This sequence was found in a male donor in good health and CMV-seronegative. The CDR3 here is CAITGGTQETQYF. CDR3 coding DNA: TGTGCCATCACAGGAGGAACTCAAGAGACCCAGTACTTC.